This TCR beta chain is drawn from a study of T cell responses to AZD1222 COVID-19 vaccine. Study outcomes and limitations: Donors in the cohort were predominantly white British and more often female, and clonal diversity was possibly underestimated. All repertoire sampling was performed exclusively after the peak T cell response. Unmutated variant regions are reportedly targeted by nearly half of spike-specific TCRs. The breadth and depth of Spike-specific TCRs increased once two AZD1222 doses had been given.

Sequenced by immunoSEQ multiplex PCR; TCRdb stores in-frame clones only, minus some. The table lists 50,000 to 65,000 clones, around 82% of them singletons. For this clone: The antigen is unknown.

The CDR3 is made up of 15 amino acids. The ends were cut back, 0 bases at V and 6 bases at J, with 11 bases in the middle. The germline V gene encodes CDR1 LGHNA and CDR2 YNFKEQ. Sequences were derived from peripheral blood, sampled 28 days after the second AZD1222 dose. The J gene is TRBJ2-2, the V gene TRBV4-2, with D possibly being TRBD1 or TRBD2 (5 bases each). The receptor's source is an adult who received the AZD1222 COVID-19 vaccine. CDR3 region: CASSQEGDRSGELFF. CDR3 sequence (DNA): TGTGCCAGCAGCCAAGAAGGGGACCGGTCCGGGGAGCTGTTTTTT.